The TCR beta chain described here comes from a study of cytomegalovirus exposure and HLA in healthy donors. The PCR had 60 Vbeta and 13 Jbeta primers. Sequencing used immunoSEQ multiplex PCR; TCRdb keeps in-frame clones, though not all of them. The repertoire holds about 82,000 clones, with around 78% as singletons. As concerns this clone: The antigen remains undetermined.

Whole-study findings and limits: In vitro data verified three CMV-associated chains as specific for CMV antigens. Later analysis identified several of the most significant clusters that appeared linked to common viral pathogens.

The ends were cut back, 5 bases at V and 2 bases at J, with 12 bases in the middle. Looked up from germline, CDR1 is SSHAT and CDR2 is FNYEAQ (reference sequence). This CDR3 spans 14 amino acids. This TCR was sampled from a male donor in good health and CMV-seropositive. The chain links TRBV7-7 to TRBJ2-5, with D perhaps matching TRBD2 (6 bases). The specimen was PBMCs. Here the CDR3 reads CASSPNGGQETQYF. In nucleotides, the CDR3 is TGTGCCAGCAGCCCCAACGGGGGTCAAGAGACCCAGTACTTC. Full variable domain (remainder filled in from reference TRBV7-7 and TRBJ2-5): GAGVSQSPRYKVTKRGQDVTLRCDPISSHATLYWYQQALGQGPEFLTYFNYEAQPDKSGLPSDRFSAERPEGSISTLTIQRTEQRDSAMYRCASSPNGGQETQYFGPGTRLLVL.